This is a list of T cell receptor beta chains from one sample in a study of CD8+CD57+ T cells in acquired aplastic anemia. TCRdb recomputed calls from the reads with MiXCR, one row per CDR3 protein. The sample consists of around 250,000 distinct CDR3 sequences, 65% to 90% of them appearing once. Sample: sorted CD4+, CD8+, or CD8+CD57+ T cells (not recorded which) from PBMCs. The source is a human donor with aplastic anemia. The CDR3 runs from the conserved cysteine through the conserved F or W. The D gene is left open where the match is weak. Clone sizes are given selectively: once, few, many, or a class where the clone is expanded.

d_call	v_call	j_call	clone_size	cdr3_nt	cdr3_aa
TRBD2	TRBV2	TRBJ2-3	NA	TGTGCCAGCAGGGTAGCGGGCACTCCCGATACGTATTTTTTT	CASRVAGTPDTYFF
NA	TRBV9	TRBJ2-1	NA	TGTGCCAGTAGTATAGCTACCGCAGCCTATAATGAGCAGTTCTTC	CASSIATAAYNEQFF
TRBD2	TRBV7-8	TRBJ2-1	NA	TGTGCCAGCAGCTATGCGGGAGGCCATGAGACGCACTTC	CASSYAGGHETHF
NA	TRBV7-2	TRBJ1-2	NA	TGTGCCAGCAGCCAGGGCCGCGGAAACGGTCAGGACTTC	CASSQGRGNGQDF
TRBD1	TRBV7-2	TRBJ2-3	few	TGTGCCAGCAGCTCAACCAGGGGGCAGAGCGATACGCAGTATTTT	CASSSTRGQSDTQYF
NA	TRBV20-1	TRBJ1-1	NA	TGCAGTGCTAGTACTGAGGGACGCAACAACACTGAAGCTTTCTTT	CSASTEGRNNTEAFF
NA	TRBV9	TRBJ2-1	NA	TGTGCCAGCAGCGTGGAGGAACAGAACTCAGATACGCAGTTCTTC	CASSVEEQNSDTQFF
NA	TRBV9	TRBJ2-3	NA	NA	CASSVAGGSDKEYF
NA	TRBV5-8	TRBJ2-3	few	TGTGCCAGCGGCTTCGGGAGCGCAGATACGCAGTATTTT	CASGFGSADTQYF
TRBD2	TRBV11-1	TRBJ2-1	NA	TGTGCCAGCAGCATAGCGGGTAGCTCCTACAATGAGCAGTTCTTC	CASSIAGSSYNEQFF
TRBD1	TRBV29-1	TRBJ2-5	NA	TGCAGCGTTGGACAGGGTGAAGAGACCCAGTACTTC	CSVGQGEETQYF
NA	TRBV5-8	TRBJ2-1	NA	TGTGCCAGCAGTGATGACAGGATCCATGAGCAGCTCTTC	CASSDDRIHEQLF
NA	TRBV5-1	TRBJ1-3	NA	TGCGCCAGCAGCTCCGACATCTCTGGAAACACCATATATTTT	CASSSDISGNTIYF
TRBD1	TRBV11-2	TRBJ2-5	NA	TGTGCCGGCAGCGCAATCGACAGGGCCCAGTACTTC	CAGSAIDRAQYF
NA	TRBV7-8	TRBJ1-3	NA	TGTGCCAGCAGCTTAGCGGGACTTGGGGAAAGACCCAGTTATTTT	CASSLAGLGERPSYF
NA	TRBV9	TRBJ1-2	NA	TGTGCCAGCAGCGTTTCCCAGGGGACGCAGTATTGTGGCTACACCTTC	CASSVSQGTQYCGYTF
NA	TRBV15	TRBJ2-7	NA	TGTGCCACCAGCAGACGCAGCGAGCATTACGAGCAGTACTTC	CATSRRSEHYEQYF
TRBD1	TRBV7-9	TRBJ1-1	NA	TGTGCCAGCAGCTCCCCCGGGACAGGGCCTGAAGCTTTCTTT	CASSSPGTGPEAFF
TRBD1	TRBV7-9	TRBJ2-3	NA	TGTGCCAGCAGCCCCGGGACAGGGGATACTGAGCAGTTC	CASSPGTGDTEQF
NA	TRBV6-1	TRBJ1-5	once	TGTGCCAGCAGGCTTGGACTAGCGGGAGGTGAGCAGCATTTT	CASRLGLAGGEQHF
NA	TRBV29-1	TRBJ1-2	NA	TGCAGCGTTGAGCCCGGGTGGGGCTACACCTTC	CSVEPGWGYTF
NA	TRBV10-1	TRBJ2-3	few	TGCGCCAGCGAAATGGGGGACCCCGGGGGAGATACGCAGTATTTT	CASEMGDPGGDTQYF
NA	TRBV20-1	TRBJ1-5	once	TGCAGTGCTAGAGAAGGGGAAGGACCCCAGCATTTT	CSAREGEGPQHF
NA	TRBV7-3	TRBJ2-3	NA	TGTGCCAGCAGCCTCGGGGAGGGGGGGAGCAGTACGTCTTTT	CASSLGEGGSSTSF
TRBD2	TRBV7-8	TRBJ2-1	NA	TGTGCCAGCAGCGCCGGGGGGGCCTCTGAGCAGTTCTTC	CASSAGGASEQFF
NA	TRBV11-3	TRBJ1-2	NA	TGTGCCAGCAGCTTAGATGTGACAGACACCTTC	CASSLDVTDTF
TRBD2	TRBV19	TRBJ2-1	few	TGTGCCAGTAGTATGACTAGCGGGGGATCCAATGAGCAGTTCTTC	CASSMTSGGSNEQFF
TRBD1	TRBV20-1	TRBJ1-1	few	TGCAGTGCAAACTGCAGGGGGACTGAAGCTTCCTTT	CSANCRGTEASF
NA	TRBV7-8	TRBJ2-2	NA	TGTGCCAGCAGCCCACCCCCCGGAGGAGGCACCAGAACCGGGGAGCTGTTTTTT	CASSPPPGGGTRTGELFF
TRBD2	TRBV7-9	TRBJ2-3	NA	TGTGCCAGCAGTGTAGCGGGAGGCCACGATCCGCAGTTCTTT	CASSVAGGHDPQFF
TRBD1	TRBV7-6	TRBJ1-6	NA	TGTGCCAGCAGTTCAGACAGGGGCAAGTCACCCCTCCACCACTTT	CASSSDRGKSPLHHF
TRBD2	TRBV7-2	TRBJ2-3	NA	TGTGCCAGCAGCGCCCCCCCTAGCGGGGGCACCAGAACCTATTTT	CASSAPPSGGTRTYF
NA	TRBV19	TRBJ2-1	NA	NA	CASSFASGAYSDEFFF
NA	TRBV7-8	TRBJ2-3	few	TGTGCCAGCAGCTTTGAGGGAGGTCCCGCTACGCTGTATTTT	CASSFEGGPATLYF
NA	TRBV7-8	TRBJ2-2	NA	TGTGCCAGCAGCTCAACCCCTAGCAGTATAACCGGGGAGCTGTTTTTT	CASSSTPSSITGELFF
NA	TRBV7-6	TRBJ2-3	NA	TGTGCTCCTAGGGTCCGGGCTTGTACACTGAATTTT	CAPRVRACTLNF
NA	TRBV10-2	TRBJ2-3	few	TGCGCCAGCAGTGATCCGCCCGCTTCCACAGATACGCAGTATTTT	CASSDPPASTDTQYF
NA	TRBV12-3/TRBV12-4	TRBJ2-7	NA	TGTGCCAGAGACCGCCGGGGCCTAGCCTACGAGCAGTACTTC	CARDRRGLAYEQYF
NA	TRBV5-1	TRBJ1-1	once	TGTGCCAGCAGCACGGGGGGGCCAAGATTCACTGAAGCTTTCTTT	CASSTGGPRFTEAFF
NA	TRBV7-2	TRBJ2-5	NA	TGTGCCAGCAGCTTTCATCCGGACGAGCAAGCCTTC	CASSFHPDEQAF
NA	TRBV11-3	TRBJ1-1	once	TGTGCCAGCAGCTTATATCTGACAAACACTGAAGCTTTCTTT	CASSLYLTNTEAFF
NA	TRBV7-9	TRBJ2-5	NA	TGTGCCAGCAGCTTAGGGGGTAGGCAAGGGACCCAGGTCTTC	CASSLGGRQGTQVF
TRBD2	TRBV7-8	TRBJ2-6	once	TGTGCCAGCACCTTAGCGGGAGGCCCCGCTGCGCCCAACGTCCTGACTTTC	CASTLAGGPAAPNVLTF
TRBD2	TRBV11-3	TRBJ2-1	NA	TGTGCCAGCAGCTTTCCCGGACTAGCGGGGTATGAGCAGTTCTTC	CASSFPGLAGYEQFF
TRBD2	TRBV7-9	TRBJ2-5	once	TGTGCCAGCAGCTTTCAAAGAAGCGGGGGGAGGGAGACCCAGTACTTC	CASSFQRSGGRETQYF
NA	TRBV9	TRBJ1-6	once	TGTGCCAGCAGCGAGTCTTCAGGAGAAAGGGGATCACCCCTCCACTTT	CASSESSGERGSPLHF
TRBD1	TRBV29-1	TRBJ2-1	few	TGCAGCATCCCGCTGGGAAGGGGGCGGGTTGGATACAATGAGCAGTTCTTC	CSIPLGRGRVGYNEQFF
TRBD2	TRBV7-9	TRBJ2-3	NA	TGTGCCAGCAGCCATGCTATGACTAGCGGGAGGGATGAGTTT	CASSHAMTSGRDEF
NA	TRBV7-3	TRBJ2-3	NA	TGTGCCAGCTGCTTACAGGCCGGCCCCGATAAGCAGTATTTT	CASCLQAGPDKQYF
NA	TRBV7-9	TRBJ2-1	NA	TGTGCCAGCAGGAGTGGTCAAAATGAGCAGTTCTTC	CASRSGQNEQFF
NA	TRBV7-2	TRBJ2-6	NA	TGTGCCAGCAGCTTAGCGGGTAGTCACGATACCAACGACCTGACTTTC	CASSLAGSHDTNDLTF